The 3 T cell receptor beta chains listed next were all sequenced from one sample in a study of graft-versus-host responses after intestinal transplantation. The assay was immunoSEQ multiplex PCR, and TCRdb's table has in-frame clones only and misses some. The data contain under 140,000 clones, just over 90% of them singletons. These TCRs' antigens remain unknown. The sequences come from unstimulated CD8+ T cells sorted from spleen or lymph node cells, collected before intestinal transplant. These receptor sequences come from a human donor who received an intestinal transplant.

This chain joins TRBV6-5 and TRBJ1-1; D is uncertain. Germline V gene data show CDR1 as MNHEY and CDR2 as SVGAGI. This CDR3 is 12 amino acids long. V lost 4 bases and J lost 3, with 6 bases in between. CDR3 in amino acids: CASSFGHTEAFF. CDR3 DNA sequence: TGTGCCAGCAGTTTCGGCCACACTGAAGCTTTCTTT.

The chain employs TRBV19 and TRBJ2-1; TRBD2 aligns across 14 bases. The germline CDR1 and CDR2 sequences are LNHDA and SQIVND (reference sequence). The CDR3 is 19 amino acids. J was trimmed by 0 bases and V by 4 bases; bases with no gene match: 8. CDR3: CASSTLGLAGVVSYNEQFF. The CDR3 coding sequence is TGTGCCAGTAGTACCTTGGGACTAGCGGGAGTCGTCTCCTACAATGAGCAGTTCTTC.

This clone was picked up one time. This chain connects TRBV10-1 to TRBJ1-5; the D is unclear. CDR1 is WNHNN, CDR2 SYGVQD, per germline (reference sequence). V lost 5 bases, J lost 4 bases, and 6 bases lay in between. The CDR3 sequence is 12 residues long. DNA for the CDR3: TGCGCCAGCAGTTCGGGAAATCAGCCCCAGCATTTT. It codes for CASSSGNQPQHF.